Listed below are T cell receptor beta chains from one sample, sequenced in a study of technical replicates of blood from a few donors. Measured with immunoSEQ multiplex PCR; TCRdb has only the in-frame clones, and not every one. The sample yields about 56,000 clones, 90% to 95% seen once. Input material: PBMCs. The receptors here all came from a human donor in good health. Some clones in this sample may be carry-over from other donors' samples. The CDR3 runs from the conserved cysteine through the conserved F or W. Each record gives: clone size, J gene, D gene, V gene, CDR3 length, CDR3 protein, CDR3 DNA. The D gene is left open where the match is weak. Rows give clone size only sometimes, using once, few, many, or a class for an expanded clone.

size: once
J: TRBJ2-3
D: NA
V: TRBV5-4
length: 14
CDR3: CASSLRGSTDTQYF
DNA: TGTGCCAGCTCCCTCCGGGGGAGCACAGATACGCAGTATTTT

size: NA
J: TRBJ2-1
D: NA
V: TRBV9
length: 12
CDR3: CASSVVGDEQFF
DNA: TGTGCCAGCAGCGTAGTAGGGGATGAGCAGTTCTTC

size: few
J: TRBJ1-2
D: NA
V: TRBV7-9
length: 13
CDR3: CASSLAAGSGYTF
DNA: TGTGCCAGCAGCTTAGCAGCAGGGTCGGGCTACACCTTC

size: NA
J: TRBJ2-1
D: TRBD2
V: TRBV6-4
length: 15
CDR3: CASSGSGGANNEQFF
DNA: TGTGCCAGCAGTGGAAGCGGGGGGGCGAACAATGAGCAGTTCTTC

size: NA
J: TRBJ2-5
D: NA
V: TRBV5-6
length: 14
CDR3: CASIGPGVRETQYF
DNA: TGTGCCAGCATAGGTCCAGGGGTTCGGGAGACCCAGTACTTC

size: NA
J: TRBJ2-1
D: TRBD2
V: TRBV5-1
length: 14
CDR3: CASSRTSGTREQFF
DNA: TGCGCCAGCAGCAGGACTAGCGGGACAAGGGAGCAGTTCTTC

size: NA
J: TRBJ2-5
D: TRBD2
V: TRBV7-3
length: 15
CDR3: CASSLGLAVEETQYF
DNA: TGTGCCAGCAGCTTGGGACTAGCGGTGGAAGAGACCCAGTACTTC

size: NA
J: TRBJ2-1
D: TRBD1
V: TRBV5-4
length: 14
CDR3: CASSIGGTGGEQFF
DNA: TGTGCCAGCAGCATTGGAGGGACAGGGGGGGAGCAGTTCTTC

size: NA
J: TRBJ2-1
D: TRBD2
V: TRBV19
length: 15
CDR3: CASSIGLAGASEQFF
DNA: TGTGCCAGTAGTATAGGACTAGCGGGAGCCTCCGAGCAGTTCTTC

size: NA
J: TRBJ1-1
D: NA
V: TRBV6-4
length: 16
CDR3: CASSDSHVGASDEAFF
DNA: TGTGCCAGCAGTGACTCCCATGTGGGGGCGTCAGATGAAGCTTTCTTT

size: NA
J: TRBJ1-2
D: NA
V: TRBV6-5
length: 15
CDR3: CASSYIDSGAPGYTF
DNA: TGTGCCAGCAGTTACATAGACAGCGGGGCGCCCGGCTACACCTTC

size: NA
J: TRBJ2-1
D: TRBD2
V: TRBV7-9
length: 18
CDR3: CASSFPNTSGGAYNEQFF
DNA: TGTGCCAGCAGCTTCCCAAACACTAGCGGGGGGGCCTACAATGAGCAGTTCTTC

size: NA
J: TRBJ2-3
D: NA
V: TRBV28
length: 17
CDR3: CASSTPYGLAFTDTQYF
DNA: TGTGCCAGCTCAACCCCTTATGGGCTAGCATTCACAGATACGCAGTATTTT

size: NA
J: TRBJ2-7
D: TRBD2
V: TRBV10-3
length: 15
CDR3: CAISDNASGIDEQYF
DNA: TGTGCCATCAGTGATAACGCTAGCGGTATCGACGAGCAGTACTTC

size: once
J: TRBJ2-3
D: NA
V: TRBV7-2
length: 15
CDR3: CASSLVQFILDTQYF
DNA: TGTGCCAGCAGCTTAGTTCAGTTTATTTTAGATACGCAGTATTTT

size: NA
J: TRBJ2-7
D: TRBD1
V: TRBV27
length: 16
CDR3: CASSFRGRQGGYEQYF
DNA: TGTGCCAGCAGTTTTAGAGGTCGACAGGGGGGGTACGAGCAGTACTTC

size: once
J: TRBJ1-1
D: NA
V: TRBV9
length: 13
CDR3: CASSVSVNTEAFF
DNA: TGTGCCAGCAGCGTTTCGGTGAACACTGAAGCTTTCTTT

size: NA
J: TRBJ2-3
D: NA
V: TRBV5-6
length: 14
CDR3: CASSLVGSPDTQYF
DNA: TGTGCCAGCAGCTTGGTCGGGTCGCCAGATACGCAGTATTTT

size: NA
J: TRBJ1-5
D: NA
V: TRBV4-3
length: 15
CDR3: CASSQDFQGNQPQHF
DNA: TGCGCCAGCAGCCAAGATTTCCAGGGCAATCAGCCCCAGCATTTT

size: NA
J: TRBJ2-5
D: NA
V: TRBV5-6
length: 14
CDR3: CASSLVLTGETQYF
DNA: TGTGCCAGCAGCTTGGTTCTGACTGGGGAGACCCAGTACTTC

size: NA
J: TRBJ1-5
D: NA
V: TRBV6-1
length: 15
CDR3: CASSASRIGNQPQHF
DNA: TGTGCCAGCAGTGCATCCAGGATTGGGAATCAGCCCCAGCATTTT

size: NA
J: TRBJ1-6
D: NA
V: TRBV27
length: 19
CDR3: CASSLDRGARGYIGSPLHF
DNA: TGTGCCAGCAGTTTGGATCGTGGGGCGAGGGGGTATATAGGTTCACCCCTCCACTTT

size: once
J: TRBJ1-1
D: NA
V: TRBV30
length: 14
CDR3: CAWTQGAGNTEAFF
DNA: TGTGCCTGGACCCAAGGGGCCGGGAACACTGAAGCTTTCTTT

size: NA
J: TRBJ2-5
D: NA
V: TRBV6-6
length: 15
CDR3: CASTPGRGFQETQYF
DNA: TGTGCCAGCACCCCCGGTCGGGGTTTCCAAGAGACCCAGTACTTC

size: NA
J: TRBJ2-5
D: NA
V: TRBV7-2
length: 13
CDR3: CASSSTRQETQYF
DNA: TGTGCCAGCAGCTCTACTAGGCAAGAGACCCAGTACTTC

size: NA
J: TRBJ2-5
D: NA
V: TRBV5-1
length: 14
CDR3: CASSLGQVEETQYF
DNA: TGCGCCAGCAGCTTGGGGCAGGTTGAAGAGACCCAGTACTTC

size: NA
J: TRBJ2-3
D: TRBD2
V: TRBV9
length: 16
CDR3: CASSVAWGGGTDTQYF
DNA: TGTGCCAGCAGCGTAGCTTGGGGGGGAGGAACAGATACGCAGTATTTT

size: once
J: TRBJ2-2
D: TRBD2
V: TRBV5-1
length: 17
CDR3: CASSVLSWTSGAGELFF
DNA: TGCGCCAGCAGCGTCCTTTCGTGGACTAGCGGGGCCGGGGAGCTGTTTTTT

size: NA
J: TRBJ1-1
D: TRBD1
V: TRBV29-1
length: 14
CDR3: CSVGQGTTYTEAFF
DNA: TGCAGCGTTGGACAGGGGACAACCTACACTGAAGCTTTCTTT

size: NA
J: TRBJ2-5
D: NA
V: TRBV7-2
length: 15
CDR3: CASSLGMTGKETQYF
DNA: TGTGCCAGCAGCTTAGGAATGACGGGGAAAGAGACCCAGTACTTC

size: NA
J: TRBJ2-1
D: TRBD2
V: TRBV7-2
length: 16
CDR3: CASSRQGLAGSNEQFF
DNA: TGTGCCAGCAGCCGACAGGGACTAGCGGGGTCGAATGAGCAGTTCTTC

size: NA
J: TRBJ2-2
D: TRBD1
V: TRBV4-1
length: 14
CDR3: CASSLGQGIGELFF
DNA: TGCGCCAGCAGCCTGGGACAGGGGATCGGGGAGCTGTTTTTT